The clone carrying this TCR beta chain is judged medium-sized. Its antigen remains unknown. The data belong to a study of T and B cells in COVID-19 patients. Study-level results: Blood from mildly ill patients while symptomatic, and early samples from severe cases, were scarce. Patients with COVID-19 reportedly showed strongly skewed T cell receptor beta variable and joining gene usage.

With 5 bases clipped from V and 4 bases from J, the junction kept 4 bases outside the gene matches. The CDR3 consists of 13 residues. The germline V gene has CDR1 LNHDA and CDR2 SQIVND (reference sequence). BIOMED2 TRB-A/B primer pools were used in multiplex TRB PCR. TCRdb independently ran MiXCR on the multiplex PCR reads; one entry per CDR3 protein. This sample has some 14,000 distinct CDR3 sequences; around 25% occur once, and the top ten carry approximately 4%. From blood, roughly 220-550 ng of genomic DNA served as TRB template. The receptor's source is a human donor who had recovered from COVID-19. The chain has TRBV19 and TRBJ2-7; TRBD1 matches 8 bases. The sequenced sample consisted of blood. The CDR3 DNA sequence: TGTGCCAGTAGTGACAGGGGCGTTTACGAGCAGTACTTC. This encodes CASSDRGVYEQYF.